This T cell receptor (beta chain) was recorded in a study of blood T cells in healthy people across ages. Regarding the study as a whole: Measured against age, TCR beta diversity per million T cells decreased in a roughly linear manner.

In germline, CDR1 is SGHNT, CDR2 YYREEE (reference sequence). The germline V and J ends were trimmed by 1 base and 0 bases, with 10 bases remaining between them. The CDR3 length is 15 residues. The use of a sample-barcoded 5' primer and a J-beta primer mix characterized a second PCR of 7 to 11 cycles. TCRdb processed the 5' RACE reads anew with MiXCR; each CDR3 protein has one entry. The data contain 660,000 or so distinct CDR3 sequences, around 54% of them seen just once; the ten biggest clones take up roughly 34%. A note on this clonotype: The antigen remains undetermined.

The V gene is TRBV5-4, the J gene TRBJ2-5; D is unresolved. Material: blood. The TCR comes from a man between 60 and 70 years old in good health. CDR3 DNA: TGTGCCAGCAGCTTGAAAGTGGCAGACCAAGAGACCCAGTACTTC. It specifies CASSLKVADQETQYF.